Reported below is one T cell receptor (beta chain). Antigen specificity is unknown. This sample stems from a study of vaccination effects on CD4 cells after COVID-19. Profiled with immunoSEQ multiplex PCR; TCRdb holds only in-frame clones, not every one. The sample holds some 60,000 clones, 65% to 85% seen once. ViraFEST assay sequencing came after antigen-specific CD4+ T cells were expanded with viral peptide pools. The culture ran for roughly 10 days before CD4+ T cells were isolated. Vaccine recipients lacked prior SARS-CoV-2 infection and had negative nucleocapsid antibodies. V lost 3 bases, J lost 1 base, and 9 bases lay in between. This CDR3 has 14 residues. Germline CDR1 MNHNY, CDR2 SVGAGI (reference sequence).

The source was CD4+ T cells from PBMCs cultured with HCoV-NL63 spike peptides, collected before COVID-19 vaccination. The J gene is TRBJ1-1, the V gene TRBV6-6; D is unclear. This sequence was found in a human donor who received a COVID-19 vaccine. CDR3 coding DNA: TGTGCCAGCAGTTATGAGGGCAGGAACACTGAAGCTTTCTTT. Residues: CASSYEGRNTEAFF.